The entry below describes one T cell receptor beta chain. These data are taken from a study of shared clonotypes between healthy human individuals. The trim removed 10 bases at V and 5 bases at J, leaving 14 bases unmatched. The germline CDR1 and CDR2 sequences are SGHAT and FQNNGV. The CDR3 totals 15 residues. Terminally differentiated effector memory CD45RA+ cells were left out of the naive CD8 fraction, which was CD45RO-negative and positively selected for CCR7. Assay: immunoSEQ multiplex PCR; the TCRdb copy retains only in-frame clones and omits some. The profile shows about 820,000 clones, 80% to 95% of them singletons.

Sequenced sample: naive CD8+ T cells sorted from blood. This chain uses TRBV11-2 with TRBJ2-3; 8 nucleotides line up with TRBD2. This clonotype was sampled from a man aged 25-40 years in good health. DNA for the CDR3: TGTGCCACCACACGACGGGAGGGTTTGTTAGATACGCAGTATTTT. Encoded protein: CATTRREGLLDTQYF.